Listed below are T cell receptor beta chains from one sample, sequenced in a study of CD8 T cells in Susac syndrome. MiXCR was run by TCRdb on the immunoSEQ multiplex PCR reads, yielding one entry per CDR3 protein. The sample shows 150,000 to 200,000 distinct CDR3 sequences, 85% to 95% of them seen only once. What was sequenced was CD8+ T cells from PBMCs. Source of these receptors: a human donor with Susac syndrome. Each CDR3 is given with its conserved first and last residue. Fields, in order: CDR3 DNA, CDR3 protein, V gene, clone size, D gene, J gene. D genes are given only for firm matches. The listing skips clone size in some rows; elsewhere it reads once, few, many or a size class.

DNA: TGTGCCAGCAGTTATCAACAGCTCAACACAGATACGCAGTATTTT; CDR3: CASSYQQLNTDTQYF; V: TRBV6-5; size: NA; D: NA; J: TRBJ2-3
DNA: TGTGCCAGCACCCCGGGACAGGCGAGCACAGATACGCAGTATTTT; CDR3: CASTPGQASTDTQYF; V: TRBV11-2; size: NA; D: TRBD1; J: TRBJ2-3
DNA: TGCGCCAGCAGCCAAGATAGCACAGGGGGTCGTCAGCCCCAGCATTTT; CDR3: CASSQDSTGGRQPQHF; V: TRBV4-1; size: NA; D: TRBD1; J: TRBJ1-5
DNA: TGTGCCAGCAGCTCGGGCGGGGTTGACGGCTCAGATACGCAGTATTTT; CDR3: CASSSGGVDGSDTQYF; V: TRBV12-3/TRBV12-4; size: NA; D: NA; J: TRBJ2-3
DNA: TGCAGCGTTATGGGGTACAATGAGCAGTTCTTC; CDR3: CSVMGYNEQFF; V: TRBV29-1; size: NA; D: NA; J: TRBJ2-1
DNA: TGTGCCAGCAGACCCGGGACTAGCGGGAGCCCTAGCACAGATACGCAGTATTTT; CDR3: CASRPGTSGSPSTDTQYF; V: TRBV3-1; size: NA; D: TRBD2; J: TRBJ2-3
DNA: TGTGCCAGCAGCAAAGACGAGGCAGGGGGCCTTCATACAGGAGAGACCCAGTACTTC; CDR3: CASSKDEAGGLHTGETQYF; V: TRBV21-1; size: NA; D: NA; J: TRBJ2-5
DNA: TGTGCCAGCACTGCAAACAGGCTTAATCAGCCCCAGCATTTT; CDR3: CASTANRLNQPQHF; V: TRBV12-3/TRBV12-4; size: NA; D: NA; J: TRBJ1-5
DNA: TGTGCCAGCAGTTTCCTTGGCAGGGTCGGAAAGTACGAGCAGTACTTC; CDR3: CASSFLGRVGKYEQYF; V: TRBV6-5; size: once; D: NA; J: TRBJ2-7
DNA: TGCAGTGCCGTGACTAGCGGGGAGGCTTACAATGAGCAGTTCTTC; CDR3: CSAVTSGEAYNEQFF; V: TRBV20-1; size: NA; D: TRBD2; J: TRBJ2-1
DNA: TGTGCCAGCAGCGTAGATCCAGGGCATGGCTACACCTTC; CDR3: CASSVDPGHGYTF; V: TRBV9; size: NA; D: NA; J: TRBJ1-2
DNA: TGCAGTGGCCTCGACAGGGTCGGTCAGCCCCAGCATTTT; CDR3: CSGLDRVGQPQHF; V: TRBV20-1; size: NA; D: TRBD1; J: TRBJ1-5
DNA: TGTGCCAGCAGTTTTTCAATCCCGCACGACAAGATTTCCTACGAGCAGTACTTC; CDR3: CASSFSIPHDKISYEQYF; V: TRBV28; size: NA; D: NA; J: TRBJ2-7
DNA: TGCGCCAGCAGCCAACTAGACAGGGACAAAGCTTTCTTT; CDR3: CASSQLDRDKAFF; V: TRBV5-1; size: NA; D: TRBD1; J: TRBJ1-1
DNA: TGTGCCAGCAGCTTTCCGGGAGAAGAGACCCAGTACTTC; CDR3: CASSFPGEETQYF; V: TRBV7-9; size: NA; D: NA; J: TRBJ2-5
DNA: TGTGCCAGCAGCCCCCGGGTGGGAGAGGCCTACGAGCAGTACTTC; CDR3: CASSPRVGEAYEQYF; V: TRBV7-9; size: once; D: NA; J: TRBJ2-7
DNA: TGCAGCTATTACGGACAGGGGAACACTGAAGCTTTCTTT; CDR3: CSYYGQGNTEAFF; V: TRBV29-1; size: NA; D: TRBD1; J: TRBJ1-1
DNA: TGTGCCAGCACCCCGGGAATTGGCTACACCTTC; CDR3: CASTPGIGYTF; V: TRBV2; size: NA; D: NA; J: TRBJ1-2
DNA: TGTGCCAGCAGCCCGGGACAGTACTCCTACGAGCAGTACTTC; CDR3: CASSPGQYSYEQYF; V: TRBV6-5; size: NA; D: TRBD1; J: TRBJ2-7
DNA: TGCAGTGCTAGCTTGGACAGGGACTATGGCTACACCTTC; CDR3: CSASLDRDYGYTF; V: TRBV20-1; size: NA; D: TRBD1; J: TRBJ1-2
DNA: TGTGCCAGCAGCGTAGGTAGCGGGAGCTTTGAGCAGTTCTTC; CDR3: CASSVGSGSFEQFF; V: TRBV9; size: NA; D: TRBD2; J: TRBJ2-1
DNA: TGCGCCAGCAGAAGCGGGAGCCAGAATGAGCAGTTCTTC; CDR3: CASRSGSQNEQFF; V: TRBV10-2; size: NA; D: TRBD2; J: TRBJ2-1
DNA: TGCAGTGCTAGTAGGGGGCAAGCTTATCAGCCCCAGCATTTT; CDR3: CSASRGQAYQPQHF; V: TRBV20-1; size: NA; D: TRBD1; J: TRBJ1-5
DNA: TGCAGTGCATCTCTGGTTAGCACAGATACGCAGTATTTT; CDR3: CSASLVSTDTQYF; V: TRBV20-1; size: NA; D: NA; J: TRBJ2-3
DNA: TGTGCCAGCAGCTTAGAGGGACAGGTAACCTACGAGCAGTACTTC; CDR3: CASSLEGQVTYEQYF; V: TRBV7-9; size: once; D: TRBD1; J: TRBJ2-7
DNA: TGTGCCAGCAGCTTAGTGGGATTAGCCAAAAACATTCAGTACTTC; CDR3: CASSLVGLAKNIQYF; V: TRBV7-2; size: NA; D: NA; J: TRBJ2-4
DNA: TGTGCCAGCAGCTCCGAATTACAGGGGAGGGACTACACCTTC; CDR3: CASSSELQGRDYTF; V: TRBV7-9; size: once; D: TRBD1; J: TRBJ1-2
DNA: TGCGCCAGCAGCTTCAGCGGGGCCCACGAGCAGTACTTC; CDR3: CASSFSGAHEQYF; V: TRBV5-1; size: NA; D: TRBD2; J: TRBJ2-7
DNA: TGTGCCAGCAGCCCCACCGGGACTAGCGGGAACACCGGGGAGCTGTTTTTT; CDR3: CASSPTGTSGNTGELFF; V: TRBV5-6; size: once; D: TRBD2; J: TRBJ2-2
DNA: TGTGCCAGCAGCTCGGGACTAGCTCTTAACGAGCAGTACTTC; CDR3: CASSSGLALNEQYF; V: TRBV5-6; size: NA; D: TRBD2; J: TRBJ2-7
DNA: TGCAGTGCCTCGGACGGTGATAACACTGAAGCTTTCTTT; CDR3: CSASDGDNTEAFF; V: TRBV20-1; size: NA; D: NA; J: TRBJ1-1
DNA: TGTGCCAGCAGTGAATCGAGGCGTGAGCAGTTCTTC; CDR3: CASSESRREQFF; V: TRBV2; size: NA; D: NA; J: TRBJ2-1
DNA: TGTGCCAGCAGCGTAGCTGGGGCTAACTATGGCTACACCTTC; CDR3: CASSVAGANYGYTF; V: TRBV9; size: NA; D: NA; J: TRBJ1-2
DNA: TGTGCCAGCAGTTACATCGGACAGGAGGATCAGCCCCAGCATTTT; CDR3: CASSYIGQEDQPQHF; V: TRBV6-2/TRBV6-3; size: once; D: TRBD1; J: TRBJ1-5
DNA: TGTGCCAGCAGAGCCGCAGGGGGCGGCGGTGGCTACACCTTC; CDR3: CASRAAGGGGGYTF; V: TRBV28; size: NA; D: TRBD1; J: TRBJ1-2
DNA: TGTGCCAGCAGCTTACTCCAGGGCGTAATCCACGAGCAGTACTTC; CDR3: CASSLLQGVIHEQYF; V: TRBV7-8; size: NA; D: NA; J: TRBJ2-7